One sample yielded the 27 T cell receptor beta chains listed below, sequenced in a study of beta chain features in type 1 diabetes. The entirety of the isolated RNA underwent reverse transcription, so expressed TCRB transcripts were sequenced. Clones were read by immunoSEQ multiplex PCR, and TCRdb kept only the in-frame ones, dropping some. The sample yields some 270,000 clones, 12% to 15% seen once. Sequencing was performed on naive CD4+ T cells from blood. Receptors were obtained from a woman in her thirties or forties in good health.

The CDR3 region is CASKSRGTTGELFF. The CDR3 DNA follows: TGTGCCAGCAAAAGCAGGGGAACGACCGGGGAGCTGTTTTTT. The chain combines TRBV2 with TRBJ2-2; TRBD1 might be the D (6 bases). Germline lookup yields CDR1 SNHLY and CDR2 FYNNEI. This CDR3 spans 14 amino acids. Trimming shortened V by 7 bases and J by 5 bases, and 14 bases separated the two germline ends.

This rearrangement joins TRBV4-3 to TRBJ2-2, with a possible D match to TRBD1 (6 bases). Germline CDR1 LGHNA, CDR2 YSLEER. CDR3 length: 16 residues. The V gene lost 0 bases and the J gene lost 4 bases, with 12 bases spanning the gap. Here the CDR3 DNA reads TGCGCCAGCAGCCAAGATGCCAGGGGCAGCACCGGGGAGCTGTTTTTT. It yields the protein CASSQDARGSTGELFF.

The chain is built from TRBV7-2 and TRBJ2-1, with TRBD2 matching over 10 bases. This CDR3 has 12 residues. V was clipped by 3 bases and J by 15 bases; unmatched bases: 5. CDR1 is SGHTA and CDR2 is FQGNSA in the germline V gene. CDR3 DNA sequence: TGTGCCAGCAGCTTCCAGCGGGGGGGTCCGTTCTTC. The encoded protein is CASSFQRGGPFF.

This clone was counted a few times. The chain combines TRBV12-5 with TRBJ2-2; 8 nucleotides agree with TRBD1. J was trimmed by 3 bases and V by 6 bases; bases with no gene match: 3. Germline lookup yields CDR1 LGHNT and CDR2 FRNRAP. This CDR3 comprises 14 residues. DNA for the CDR3: TGTGCTAGTGGCCCACAGGGGGACACCGGGGAGCTGTTTTTT. Encoded protein: CASGPQGDTGELFF. Full variable domain (missing parts from reference TRBV12-5 and TRBJ2-2): DARVTQTPRHKVTEMGQEVTMRCQPILGHNTVFWYRQTMMQGLELLAYFRNRAPLDDSGMPKDRFSAEMPDATLATLKIQPSEPRDSAVYFCASGPQGDTGELFFGEGSRLTVL.

The V and J genes are TRBV7-9 and TRBJ1-6; possible D gene TRBD1, 5 bases. This CDR3 is built from 14 residues. Looked up from germline, CDR1 is SEHNR and CDR2 is FQNEAQ (reference sequence). Trimming took off 2 bases at V and 8 bases at J, with 10 bases between the two ends. The CDR3 DNA reads TGTGCCAGCAGCTTATGGGGGGGGGATTCACCCCTCCACTTT. It translates to CASSLWGGDSPLHF.

The chain carries TRBV11-2 and TRBJ2-1; TRBD2 agrees at 10 bases. V lost 4 bases and J lost 3; bases outside the gene matches: 6. Looked up from germline, CDR1 is SGHAT and CDR2 is FQNNGV. The CDR3 is made up of 16 amino acids. CDR3 bases: TGTGCCAGCAGCTCACTACTAGCGGGGCGCTACAATGAGCAGTTCTTC. Translating it yields CASSSLLAGRYNEQFF.

The V call is TRBV6-1, the J call TRBJ2-2; no definite D call. The V gene's germline CDR1 is MNHNS and CDR2 SASEGT. This CDR3 is built from 16 residues. The V end lost 2 bases, the J end lost 5 bases, and 15 bases lay between the germline ends. The CDR3 nucleotides are TGTGCCAGCAGTGAAAGGCTCCTGGAGATAACCGGGGAGCTGTTTTTT. Translation: CASSERLLEITGELFF.

V gene TRBV14 combines with J gene TRBJ2-3, with TRBD2 matching 7 bases. Trimming took 4 bases from V and 2 from J; bases not matched to a gene: 12. The CDR3 has 17 amino acids. From germline, CDR1 is SGHDN and CDR2 FVKESK. For the CDR3, the DNA is TGTGCCAGCAGCCCCTTCCCGGTTCGGGGGGTCACAGATACGCAGTATTTT. Encoded protein: CASSPFPVRGVTDTQYF.

This clone was picked up a small number of times. The chain joins TRBV19 to TRBJ2-7, with 10 bases identical to TRBD2. CDR3 size: 15 residues. V lost 4 bases, J lost 2 bases, and 5 bases stayed unmatched. From germline, CDR1 is LNHDA and CDR2 SQIVND (reference sequence). DNA of the CDR3: TGTGCCAGTAGTAACCTAGCGGGGGACCCCTACGAGCAGTACTTC. It encodes CASSNLAGDPYEQYF.

V and J are TRBV7-2 and TRBJ2-1, with TRBD1 matching 7 bases. Unmatched junction bases numbered 5, after V lost 2 bases and J lost 4 bases. Germline CDR1 is SGHTA and CDR2 is FQGNSA. The CDR3 has 15 amino acids. DNA of the CDR3: TGTGCCAGCAGCTTAAATTGGGACAGATACAATGAGCAGTTCTTC. Encoded protein: CASSLNWDRYNEQFF.

This clone was found a few times. The V gene is TRBV2, the J gene TRBJ2-3, with 9 bases matching TRBD2. The ends lost 4 bases at V and 0 bases at J; junction bases unmatched: 2. Looked up from germline, CDR1 is SNHLY and CDR2 is FYNNEI. CDR3 length: 15 amino acids. DNA of the CDR3: TGTGCCAGCAGTGCCCTAGCGGGGAGCACAGATACGCAGTATTTT. This translates into CASSALAGSTDTQYF.

About this clone itself: The germline gene is not matched at one end of the junction; a read error may be the cause. The chain joins TRBV5-1 to TRBJ2-7; maybe TRBD1 (6 bases). The CDR3 has 13 amino acids. Per germline, CDR1 SGHRS and CDR2 YFSETQ. The chain's CDR3 is CASSQGHGVMEVF. The CDR3 DNA reads as TGCGCCAGCAGCCAGGGACACGGAGTGATGGAGGTCTTC.

This clone was seen a handful of times. The rearrangement links TRBV12-5 to TRBJ1-5; no definite D call. Germline values: CDR1 LGHNT, CDR2 FRNRAP. V lost 4 bases and J lost 6, with 10 bases in between. CDR3 length: 13 residues. The CDR3 is CASGSRVGQPQHF. CDR3 sequence (DNA): TGTGCTAGTGGTTCACGGGTTGGTCAGCCCCAGCATTTT.

V usage is TRBV5-4 and J usage is TRBJ2-3, with 8 bases lining up with TRBD2. The J segment lost 2 bases and the V segment lost 1 base, leaving 6 bases of the junction unmatched. Germline CDR1 SGHNT, CDR2 YYREEE (reference sequence). This CDR3 is built from 16 residues. The CDR3 DNA sequence: TGTGCCAGCAGCTTGACAGCGGGGGCCATCACAGATACGCAGTATTTT. Residues: CASSLTAGAITDTQYF.

This clone was counted a few times. This chain connects TRBV2 to TRBJ2-2; a possible D gene is TRBD2 (6 bases). There are 13 residues in the CDR3. Germline V gene data show CDR1 as SNHLY and CDR2 as FYNNEI. Deletions cut 6 bases from V and 5 bases from J, with 10 bases between. The CDR3 protein is CASRLARTGELFF. The CDR3 DNA reads as TGTGCCAGCAGACTAGCCAGAACCGGGGAGCTGTTTTTT.

The chain has TRBV5-1 and TRBJ2-7, with D perhaps TRBD2 (5 bases). This CDR3 is built from 12 residues. In germline, CDR1 is SGHRS, CDR2 YFSETQ. V was clipped by 2 bases and J by 6 bases, with 9 bases between them. Written as DNA, the CDR3 is TGCGCCAGCAGCTTATCGGGGTCCGAGCAGTACTTC. Residues: CASSLSGSEQYF.

This clone showed up just a few times. Within the sample, other DNA sequences also encode this same CDR3. Here the CDR3 DNA reads TGTGCCAGCAGCTTGGGAGGGGGCGGACAGCCCCAGCATTTT. This gives the protein CASSLGGGGQPQHF. This chain connects TRBV5-4 to TRBJ1-5; TRBD1 matches 7 bases. In germline, CDR1 is SGHNT, CDR2 YYREEE (reference sequence). This CDR3 has 14 amino acids. V was clipped by 0 bases and J by 7 bases; unmatched bases: 4. Complete variable domain (other parts from reference TRBV5-4 and TRBJ1-5): ETGVTQSPTHLIKTRGQQVTLRCSSQSGHNTVSWYQQALGQGPQFIFQYYREEENGRGNFPPRFSGLQFPNYSSELNVNALELDDSALYLCASSLGGGGQPQHFGDGTRLSIL.

The chain recombines TRBV4-3 with TRBJ2-7; D is ambiguous. This CDR3 region has 15 residues. V dropped 0 bases and J dropped 6 bases, with 15 bases sitting between them. Germline CDR1 LGHNA, CDR2 YSLEER. CDR3 sequence reads: CASSQDNVGRGEQYF. For the CDR3, the DNA is TGCGCCAGCAGCCAAGATAACGTCGGCCGCGGCGAGCAGTACTTC.

The chain joins TRBV6-6 to TRBJ2-1; perhaps TRBD2 as D (7 bases). Germline V lookup: CDR1 MNHNY, CDR2 SVGAGI (reference sequence). The length of the CDR3 is 15 residues. Trimming shortened V by 2 bases and J by 8 bases, and 16 bases separated the two germline ends. The CDR3 spells CASSYPEGGRDEQFF. CDR3 DNA sequence: TGTGCCAGCAGTTACCCGGAGGGGGGGCGGGATGAGCAGTTCTTC.

The chain is built from TRBV7-2 and TRBJ2-1; D may be TRBD2 (6 bases). Germline CDR1 is SGHTA and CDR2 is FQGNSA. The CDR3 contains 14 residues. Between the trimmed V and J ends, which lost 5 bases and 10 bases, there was a span of 18 bases. The CDR3 nucleotides read TGTGCCAGCAGCGGCCAGACAGCGGAGGGAGAGCAGTTCTTC. Amino acid sequence: CASSGQTAEGEQFF.

This clone appeared a few times. V gene TRBV4-3 combines with J gene TRBJ2-7, with D maybe TRBD1 (6 bases). CDR1 and CDR2 (germline): LGHNA, YSLEER. Trimming pared 3 bases from V and 0 bases from J, leaving 15 bases between. The length of the CDR3 is 16 residues. CDR3 amino acids: CASSQSPGDSSYEQYF. CDR3 nucleotide sequence: TGCGCCAGCAGCCAGTCCCCAGGGGATAGCTCCTACGAGCAGTACTTC.

V is TRBV6-4 and J is TRBJ1-2, with TRBD1 as a possible D gene (5 bases). There are 13 residues in the CDR3. V lost 6 bases and J lost 8, with 16 bases in between. Germline V CDR1 and CDR2: MRHNA, SNTAGT. DNA of the CDR3: TGTGCCAGCAGCCAGGAGGGGTTAGGAGGCTACACCTTC. Amino acid sequence: CASSQEGLGGYTF.

The gene calls are TRBV2 and TRBJ2-5; 11 bases agree with TRBD2. Trimming removed 7 bases from V and 1 base from J; junction bases left unmatched: 5. The length of the CDR3 is 15 residues. Germline V gene lookup returns CDR1 SNHLY and CDR2 FYNNEI. This CDR3 is CASIPGTSGQETQYF. The CDR3 coding sequence is TGTGCCAGCATCCCCGGGACTAGCGGCCAAGAGACCCAGTACTTC.

The rearrangement joins TRBV7-9 to TRBJ2-5; D uncertain. The CDR3 runs 13 residues. The germline gives CDR1 SEHNR, CDR2 FQNEAQ (reference sequence). The ends were cut back, 5 bases at V and 5 bases at J, with 12 bases in the middle. The CDR3 sequence is CASSRSMRETQYF. Written as DNA, the CDR3 is TGTGCCAGCAGCCGTAGTATGCGGGAGACCCAGTACTTC.

This clone has ten or more counts. This rearrangement joins TRBV4-3 to TRBJ2-7; 9 nucleotides align to TRBD1. Germline trimming cut 5 bases from V and 3 bases from J; bases unmatched to any gene: 5. Germline CDR1 and CDR2: LGHNA and YSLEER. The CDR3 has 14 amino acids. The CDR3 DNA reads as TGCGCCAGCAGCTTGGGGACAGGGAACTACGAGCAGTACTTC. Amino acids: CASSLGTGNYEQYF.

The chain recombines TRBV6-6 with TRBJ1-2, with D possibly being TRBD1 (5 bases). Deletions cut 6 bases from V and 0 bases from J, with 5 bases between. CDR1 is MNHNY, CDR2 SVGAGI, per germline (reference sequence). CDR3 size: 12 residues. This chain's CDR3 is CASRTANYGYTF. CDR3 nucleotides: TGTGCCAGCAGGACAGCTAACTATGGCTACACCTTC.

The CDR3 sequence is CASGTGVGIDSPLHF. In nucleotides, the CDR3 is TGTGCCAGCGGTACCGGGGTGGGGATCGATTCACCCCTCCACTTT. The rearrangement uses TRBV27 and TRBJ1-6; unclear D gene. This CDR3 region has 15 residues. CDR1 is MNHEY, CDR2 SMNVEV, per germline (reference sequence). V was cut by 8 bases and J by 8 bases, with 19 bases left in between.